Sequencing of this TCR beta chain was carried out in a study of blood T cells in healthy people across ages. V shed 7 bases and J 4 bases; nucleotides not matched to a gene: 6. This CDR3 is built from 14 residues. Germline-derived CDR1 and CDR2 are SGHTA and FQGNSA. Isolation yielded PBMCs, at least 7 million per sample, in every case. In regard to this clonotype: The antigen is undetermined.

The use of a sample-barcoded 5' primer and a J-beta primer mix characterized a second PCR of about 7 to 12 cycles. TCRdb analysed the 5' RACE reads with MiXCR anew, one entry per CDR3 protein. The table has over a million distinct CDR3 sequences, 40% to 45% seen once. The study's findings and limits: Measured against age, TCR beta diversity per million T cells decreased in a roughly linear manner. Unsorted PBMCs ruled out conclusive naive versus antigen-experienced comparison.

Source material: blood. The source of this sequence is a woman aged 55-69 years in good health. The rearrangement links TRBV7-2 to TRBJ2-7, with 11 bases matching TRBD2. Here the CDR3 reads CASNFGTSGYEQYF. The CDR3 bases are TGTGCCAGCAACTTCGGGACTAGCGGTTACGAGCAGTACTTC.